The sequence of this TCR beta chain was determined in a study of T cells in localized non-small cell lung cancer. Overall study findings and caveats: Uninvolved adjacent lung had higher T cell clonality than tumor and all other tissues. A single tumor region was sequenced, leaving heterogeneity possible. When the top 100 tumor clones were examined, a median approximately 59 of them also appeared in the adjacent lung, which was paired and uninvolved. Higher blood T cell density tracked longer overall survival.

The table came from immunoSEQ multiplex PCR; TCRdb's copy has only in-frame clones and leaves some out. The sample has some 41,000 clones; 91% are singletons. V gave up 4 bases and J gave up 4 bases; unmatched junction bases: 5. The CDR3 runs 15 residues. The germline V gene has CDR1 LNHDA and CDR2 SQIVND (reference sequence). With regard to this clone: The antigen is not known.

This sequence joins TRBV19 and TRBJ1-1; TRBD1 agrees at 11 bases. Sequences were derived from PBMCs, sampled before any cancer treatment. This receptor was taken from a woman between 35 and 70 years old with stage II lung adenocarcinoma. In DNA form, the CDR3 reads TGTGCCAGTAGTACTACCGGGACAGGGGGCACTGAAGCTTTCTTT. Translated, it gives CASSTTGTGGTEAFF. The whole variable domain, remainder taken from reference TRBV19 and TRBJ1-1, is DGGITQSPKYLFRKEGQNVTLSCEQNLNHDAMYWYRQDPGQGLRLIYYSQIVNDFQKGDIAEGYSVSREKKESFPLTVTSAQKNPTAFYLCASSTTGTGGTEAFFGQGTRLTVV.